These 16 T cell receptor beta chains originate from one sample sequenced in a study of blood T cell repertoires in COVID-19. Profiling relied on immunoSEQ multiplex PCR, and the TCRdb table lists in-frame clones only, not all of them. The sample comprises 250,000 to 350,000 clones, about nine tenths of which are singletons, and about 2.2% rests with the top ten. Sequenced input: peripheral blood. These receptors came from a woman in her forties or fifties who had recovered from COVID-19.

CDR3 nucleotides: TGTGCCAGCTCACCATCGAGTTTGAACACCGGGGAGCTGTTTTTT. Translating gives CASSPSSLNTGELFF. This chain uses TRBV18 with TRBJ2-2, with D unclear. V was cut by 2 bases and J by 1 base, with 8 bases left in between. Germline V gives CDR1 KGHSH, CDR2 LQKENI. The CDR3 has 15 residues.

The chain joins TRBV6-2 or TRBV6-3 to TRBJ2-1; D is ambiguous. The V end was cut by 3 bases, the J end by 4 bases, with 13 bases between. The CDR3 runs 15 residues. CDR1 is MNHEY and CDR2 is SVGEGT in the germline V gene. In DNA form, the CDR3 reads TGTGCCAGCAGTTATAGCCCGGTATTTTACAATGAGCAGTTCTTC. As protein: CASSYSPVFYNEQFF.

The chain links TRBV10-2 to TRBJ2-7; D is ambiguous. Germline V gene sequence: CDR1 WSHSY, CDR2 SAAADI. The CDR3 loop spans 11 amino acids. V dropped 5 bases and J dropped 1 base, with 3 bases sitting between them. The CDR3 reads CASSPSYEQYF. Written as DNA, the CDR3 is TGCGCCAGCAGTCCATCCTACGAGCAGTACTTC.

This chain joins TRBV3-1 (or the pseudogene TRBV3-2) and TRBJ2-7; 12 bases match TRBD1. Trimming cost V 2 bases and J 5 bases; bases outside gene matches: 10. Germline CDR1 LGHDT, CDR2 YNNKEL (reference sequence). The CDR3 extends over 17 amino acids. The CDR3 DNA is TGTGCCAGCAGCCAACTCCCTCCGGGGACAGGGGGCAACGAGCAGTACTTC. This codes for CASSQLPPGTGGNEQYF.

The chain joins TRBV2 to TRBJ1-5; D remains ambiguous. This CDR3 is built from 14 residues. The V gene's germline CDR1 is SNHLY and CDR2 FYNNEI. V lost 6 bases and J lost 4, with 13 bases in between. The CDR3 bases are TGTGCCAGCAGGTGGAGGGTCCATAATCAGCCCCAGCATTTT. Its protein product is CASRWRVHNQPQHF.

V usage is TRBV2 and J usage is TRBJ2-3; D is possibly TRBD2 (5 bases). Per germline, CDR1 SNHLY and CDR2 FYNNEI. Trimming took off 5 bases at V and 3 bases at J, with 9 bases between the two ends. The CDR3 contains 13 residues. For the CDR3, the DNA is TGTGCCAGCAGTAGAACTAGGACAGATACGCAGTATTTT. It encodes CASSRTRTDTQYF.

This clone has only one observation. The V call is TRBV7-9, the J call TRBJ1-1; D is uncertain. Germline V gives CDR1 SEHNR, CDR2 FQNEAQ (reference sequence). This CDR3 is built from 13 residues. Trimming cost V 5 bases and J 5 bases, with 12 bases left between them. The CDR3, as DNA: TGTGCCAGCAGCCTCTCCACGGGGACTGAAGCTTTCTTT. Its protein is CASSLSTGTEAFF.

The chain recombines TRBV7-8 with TRBJ2-5, with 15 positions matching TRBD2. Trimming at V came to 4 bases and at J to 2 bases, leaving 8 bases not matched to a gene. The germline V gene encodes CDR1 SGHVS and CDR2 FQNEAQ. The CDR3 contains 18 residues. CDR3: CASSSGLAGGRSQETQYF. CDR3 sequence (DNA): TGTGCCAGCAGCTCTGGACTAGCGGGAGGGCGGAGTCAAGAGACCCAGTACTTC.

This chain connects TRBV14 to TRBJ2-7; 11 nucleotides align to TRBD2. The ends lost 5 bases at V and 6 bases at J; junction bases unmatched: 3. CDR3 length: 13 amino acids. CDR1 and CDR2 from the germline V gene are SGHDN and FVKESK. Here the CDR3 reads CASSSGLAGEQYF. CDR3 nucleotides: TGTGCCAGCAGCTCCGGACTAGCGGGCGAGCAGTACTTC.

The V gene is TRBV30, the J gene TRBJ2-7; D gene ambiguous. CDR1 is GTSNPN and CDR2 is SVGIG in the germline V gene (reference sequence). V shed 1 base and J shed 9 bases, with 19 bases lying between them. The CDR3 sequence is 14 residues long. The CDR3 DNA is TGTGCCTGGAGTGCGGCAGTGAGTGTAGTAGCGCAGTACTTC. The encoded protein is CAWSAAVSVVAQYF.

V and J are TRBV27 and TRBJ2-5; 7 nucleotides align to TRBD2. In germline, CDR1 is MNHEY, CDR2 SMNVEV (reference sequence). There are 15 residues in the CDR3. The V segment lost 5 bases and the J segment 2 bases; nucleotides outside the gene matches: 8. The CDR3 loop reads CASSPLAGAQETQYF. CDR3 DNA sequence: TGTGCCAGCAGTCCTCTGGCGGGAGCGCAAGAGACCCAGTACTTC.

In this sample, this clone turned up a few times. The gene calls are TRBV6-2 or TRBV6-3 and TRBJ1-3, with D unclear. This CDR3 comprises 15 residues. Trimming removed 6 bases at V and 1 base at J, with 13 bases between. Looked up from germline, CDR1 is MNHEY and CDR2 is SVGEGT. The CDR3 loop reads CASSRRLRSGNTIYF. The DNA of the CDR3 is TGTGCCAGCAGCCGCCGCCTTAGATCTGGAAACACCATATATTTT.

This clone has only one observation. The gene calls are TRBV7-9 and TRBJ2-7; 13 bases map to TRBD2. CDR1 is SEHNR and CDR2 is FQNEAQ in the germline V gene (reference sequence). With V trimmed by 4 bases and J by 5 bases, 11 bases remained unmatched. CDR3 length: 17 residues. DNA for the CDR3: TGTGCCAGCAGCTCACCGGGACTAGCGGGACGTAGTGACGAGCAGTACTTC. Amino acids: CASSSPGLAGRSDEQYF.

To note about this clone: This may come from a read error, since a much larger clone is one base off. V usage is TRBV6-2 or TRBV6-3 and J usage is TRBJ2-7; a weak D match, TRBD2 (5 bases). This CDR3 is built from 14 residues. V was shortened by 2 bases and J by 0 bases, with 8 bases between the two germline ends. Germline V gene sequence: CDR1 MNHEY, CDR2 SVGEGT. CDR3 protein: CASSYGESSYEQYF. DNA of the CDR3: TGTGCCAGCAGTTACGGGGAGAGCTCCTACGAGCAGTACTTC.

The rearrangement links TRBV20-1 to TRBJ1-1; no definite D call. Germline-derived CDR1 and CDR2 are DFQATT and SNEGSKA (reference sequence). Deletions cut 3 bases from V and 0 bases from J, with 8 bases between. The CDR3 contains 13 residues. Here the CDR3 reads CSASAPVNTEAFF. The CDR3 DNA reads as TGCAGTGCTAGTGCCCCGGTGAACACTGAAGCTTTCTTT.

This chain connects TRBV2 to TRBJ1-2; the D gene is possibly TRBD1 (5 bases). Germline lookup yields CDR1 SNHLY and CDR2 FYNNEI. The length of the CDR3 is 13 residues. V was shortened by 3 bases and J by 0 bases, with 5 bases between the two germline ends. The CDR3 is CASSDRANYGYTF. The CDR3 DNA reads as TGTGCCAGCAGTGACAGGGCTAACTATGGCTACACCTTC.